In its sample, the clone carrying this TCR beta chain was seen many times. The antigen remains undetermined. The entry originates in a study of T cell repertoires in aging, cancer and after chemotherapy. Study-wide background: Six age groups, ranging from 30 or younger to 70 or older, included the donors. The full dataset contained roughly 9 million TCR reads. Overall study results and limits: In cancer patients, declining TCR diversity with age involved lost richness and lost evenness. Compared with age-matched healthy donors, untreated hematological or solid cancer patients showed higher blood TCR clonality.

Amplification of TCR beta used genomic DNA extracted from peripheral blood. J gave up 10 bases and V 6 bases, and 3 bases lay outside the gene matches. The CDR3 extends over 10 amino acids. Germline CDR1 DFQATT, CDR2 SNEGSKA (reference sequence). TRB rearrangements spanning V, D and J were amplified using mixed TRB-A/B primers. TCRdb called the multiplex PCR reads again in MiXCR, with one record for every CDR3 protein. The sample has about 13,000 distinct CDR3 sequences, around 23% seen once. The TCR sequence derives from a human donor in good health. The material sequenced was blood. The J gene is TRBJ2-1, the V gene TRBV20-1, with 7 bases lining up with TRBD1. In DNA form, the CDR3 reads TGCAGTGCCCGGGGACAGGAGCAGTTCTTC. Amino acids: CSARGQEQFF.